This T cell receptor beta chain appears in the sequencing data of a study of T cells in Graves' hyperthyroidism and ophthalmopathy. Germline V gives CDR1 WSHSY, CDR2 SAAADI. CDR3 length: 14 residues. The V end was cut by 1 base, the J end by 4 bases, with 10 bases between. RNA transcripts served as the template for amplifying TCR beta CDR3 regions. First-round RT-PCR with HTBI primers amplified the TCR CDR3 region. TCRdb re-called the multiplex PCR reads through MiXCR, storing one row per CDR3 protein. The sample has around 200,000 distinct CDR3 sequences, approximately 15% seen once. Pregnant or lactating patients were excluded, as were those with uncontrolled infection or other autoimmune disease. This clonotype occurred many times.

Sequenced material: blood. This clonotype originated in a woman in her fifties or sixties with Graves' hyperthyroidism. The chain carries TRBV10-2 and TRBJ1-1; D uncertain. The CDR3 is CASSEYGGTTEAFF. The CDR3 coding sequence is TGCGCCAGCAGTGAGTACGGCGGTACCACTGAAGCTTTCTTT.